The T cell receptor (beta chain) described here comes from a study of CD8 T cells in ankylosing spondylitis. Study-level results: Both synovial fluid and blood in reactive arthritis had previously been reported to carry some motif variants.

The V gene's germline CDR1 is SEHNR and CDR2 FQNEAQ (reference sequence). This CDR3 has 12 amino acids. Of note for this clonotype: Antigen: not known. A read error may account for a junction end that differs from germline.

A quantitative 5'-RACE method, one with molecular barcodes, was used to make TCR beta libraries. TCRdb redid the calling of the 5' RACE reads with MiXCR, one entry per CDR3 protein. The sample includes about 200,000 distinct CDR3 sequences, 13% of them seen just once. This sequence originates from a male donor with ankylosing spondylitis or in good health (not recorded which). The sample comprised blood, either unsorted or a sorted T cell fraction (not recorded which). The chain is built from TRBV7-9 and TRBJ1-1; unclear D gene. Here the CDR3 reads CASSPTMEASIF. The CDR3 DNA follows: TGTGCCAGCAGCCCCACCATGGAAGCTTCCATCTTT.